The 10 T cell receptor beta chains below all came from one sample that was sequenced in a study of CD8 T cells in Susac syndrome. Reverse transcription of about 0.5 to 1 ug RNA used random hexamers. TCRdb processed the immunoSEQ multiplex PCR reads anew with MiXCR; each CDR3 protein has one entry. The repertoire holds around 100,000 distinct CDR3 sequences, with 95% as singletons. The specimen was CD8+ T cells from PBMCs. The receptors derive from a human donor with Susac syndrome.

The rearrangement uses TRBV27 and TRBJ1-2, with D hard to call. CDR1 is MNHEY, CDR2 SMNVEV, per germline (reference sequence). The CDR3 sequence is 11 residues long. V lost 3 bases and J 1 base, leaving 0 bases between the germline ends. CDR3 DNA sequence: TGTGCCAGCAGTTTTAACTATGGCTACACCTTC. It specifies CASSFNYGYTF.

V gene TRBV14 combines with J gene TRBJ2-7; tentative D call: TRBD2 (5 bases). Trimming removed 0 bases at V and 3 bases at J, with 18 bases between. CDR3 length: 17 amino acids. CDR1 and CDR2 from the germline V gene are SGHDN and FVKESK. CDR3 amino acids: CASSQDGSGNLFYEQYF. CDR3 coding DNA: TGTGCCAGCAGCCAAGATGGGTCGGGGAACCTTTTCTACGAGCAGTACTTC.

The V and J genes are TRBV7-3 and TRBJ2-2; D remains ambiguous. In germline, CDR1 is SGHTA, CDR2 FQGTGA. The CDR3 is 13 amino acids. The V and J ends lost 3 bases and 4 bases respectively, with 6 bases between them. The CDR3 protein is CASSFSSTGELFF. The CDR3, as DNA: TGTGCCAGCAGCTTTTCGAGCACCGGGGAGCTGTTTTTT.

The V and J genes are TRBV4-1 and TRBJ2-1, with D tentatively TRBD1 (6 bases). CDR1 is MGHRA, CDR2 YSYEKL, per germline. The CDR3 is 13 residues long. V lost 6 bases to trimming and J lost 7 bases, with 13 bases between them. The DNA for the CDR3 is TGCGCCAGCAGGCAGGGGCCGTGGAATGAGCAGTTCTTC. It yields the protein CASRQGPWNEQFF.

The V call is TRBV4-1, the J call TRBJ2-3, with 7 nucleotides matching TRBD2. The CDR3 extends over 14 amino acids. Trimming took 4 bases from V and 1 from J; bases not matched to a gene: 2. CDR1 and CDR2 (germline): MGHRA, YSYEKL. The CDR3 sequence is CASSLLAGTDTQYF. The CDR3 DNA reads as TGCGCCAGCAGCCTGCTAGCGGGCACAGATACGCAGTATTTT.

The chain is built from TRBV29-1 and TRBJ2-1; D is unresolved. Trimming took off 3 bases at V and 10 bases at J, with 13 bases between the two ends. Per the germline V gene, CDR1 is SQVTM and CDR2 is ANQGSEA. This CDR3 contains 12 residues. The CDR3 region has the DNA TGCAGCGTTGACGGGTGGAAGGAAGAGCAGTTCTTC. It yields the protein CSVDGWKEEQFF.

This chain connects TRBV14 to TRBJ2-7; no clear D gene. The germline CDR1 and CDR2 sequences are SGHDN and FVKESK. V was pared by 2 bases and J by 3 bases, with 8 bases between. The CDR3 spans 13 residues. The CDR3 DNA reads as TGTGCCAGCAGCCAATGGTCGGGCTACGAGCAGTACTTC. Its translation: CASSQWSGYEQYF.

The chain is built from TRBV7-9 and TRBJ2-5; TRBD1 matches at 9 bases. Germline CDR1 is SEHNR and CDR2 is FQNEAQ (reference sequence). Trimming cost V 5 bases and J 4 bases; bases outside gene matches: 14. The CDR3 extends over 17 amino acids. CDR3 in DNA: TGTGCCAGCAGCCCACGGCCCGGACAGGGGATGGGAGAGACCCAGTACTTC. Residues: CASSPRPGQGMGETQYF.

This rearrangement joins TRBV29-1 to TRBJ1-2; D is possibly TRBD1 (5 bases). This CDR3 is built from 15 residues. V was clipped by 6 bases and J by 0 bases, with 17 bases between them. CDR1 SQVTM and CDR2 ANQGSEA come from the germline V gene. This CDR3 reads CSVHQGQTANYGYTF. The CDR3, as DNA: TGCAGCGTCCACCAGGGCCAGACCGCTAACTATGGCTACACCTTC.

The chain has TRBV21-1 and TRBJ2-7; TRBD1 reflects the table's D call only, with no check against the DNA. TRBV21-1 is recorded as a pseudogene. This CDR3 comprises 12 residues. The CDR3 here is CASGDGRNEQYF. For the CDR3, the DNA is TGTGCCAGTGGAGACGGGCGAAACGAGCAGTACTTC.